This T cell receptor (beta chain) was identified in a study of cytomegalovirus exposure and HLA in healthy donors. In the PCR, 60 Vbeta and 13 Jbeta primers were used. This table comes from immunoSEQ multiplex PCR, and its TCRdb copy is limited to in-frame clones, with some not included. Seen here are around 140,000 clones, 75% to 80% observed once, and the top ten hold under 2%. CDR3 length equals 14 residues. Germline V lookup: CDR1 MNHNY, CDR2 SVGAGI (reference sequence). The trim removed 6 bases at V and 10 bases at J, leaving 8 bases unmatched. The sequencing sample was made of PBMCs. This receptor was identified in a female donor in good health and CMV-seronegative. This rearrangement joins TRBV6-6 to TRBJ1-6; 8 bases fit TRBD1. This chain's CDR3 is CASSATGERSPLHF. CDR3 sequence (DNA): TGTGCCAGCAGCGCGACAGGGGAACGCTCACCCCTCCACTTT.